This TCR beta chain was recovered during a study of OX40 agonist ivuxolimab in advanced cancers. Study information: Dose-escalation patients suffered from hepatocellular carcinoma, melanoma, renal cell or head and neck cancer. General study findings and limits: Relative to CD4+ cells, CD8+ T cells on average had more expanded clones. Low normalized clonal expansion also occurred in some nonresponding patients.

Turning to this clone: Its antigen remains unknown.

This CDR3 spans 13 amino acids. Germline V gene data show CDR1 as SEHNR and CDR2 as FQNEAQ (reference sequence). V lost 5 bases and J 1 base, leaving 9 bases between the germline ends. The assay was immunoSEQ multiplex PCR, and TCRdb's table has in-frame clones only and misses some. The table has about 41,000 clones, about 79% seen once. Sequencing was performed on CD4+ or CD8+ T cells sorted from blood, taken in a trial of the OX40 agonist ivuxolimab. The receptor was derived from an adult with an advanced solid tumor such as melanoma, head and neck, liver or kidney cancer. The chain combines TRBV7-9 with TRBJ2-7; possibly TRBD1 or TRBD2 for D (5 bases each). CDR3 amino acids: CASSRGPSYEQYF. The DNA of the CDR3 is TGTGCCAGCAGCCGGGGACCGTCCTACGAGCAGTACTTC.